This T cell receptor beta chain is drawn from a study of T cells in Graves' hyperthyroidism and ophthalmopathy. Amplification targeted TCR beta CDR3 regions from RNA transcripts. During a first-round RT-PCR of the TCR CDR3, the HTBI primer set was used. TCRdb reprocessed the multiplex PCR reads via MiXCR and lists one record per CDR3 protein. The data hold about half a million distinct CDR3 sequences, with approximately 20% observed a single time. General study findings and limits: The model predicted ophthalmopathy a median approximately seven months before onset.

A few counts support this clonotype. Its antigen is undetermined. V lost 3 bases and J lost 3, with 18 bases in between. CDR1 is SNHLY and CDR2 is FYNNEI in the germline V gene. The CDR3 has 17 residues. J is TRBJ2-1 and V is TRBV2; D may be TRBD2 (5 bases). This sequence originates from a man aged 35 to 55 with Graves' ophthalmopathy. The sequencing input was blood. CDR3 amino acids: CASSDRGAIGDYNEQFF. In DNA, the CDR3 is TGTGCCAGCAGTGATCGGGGAGCGATAGGAGACTACAATGAGCAGTTCTTC.